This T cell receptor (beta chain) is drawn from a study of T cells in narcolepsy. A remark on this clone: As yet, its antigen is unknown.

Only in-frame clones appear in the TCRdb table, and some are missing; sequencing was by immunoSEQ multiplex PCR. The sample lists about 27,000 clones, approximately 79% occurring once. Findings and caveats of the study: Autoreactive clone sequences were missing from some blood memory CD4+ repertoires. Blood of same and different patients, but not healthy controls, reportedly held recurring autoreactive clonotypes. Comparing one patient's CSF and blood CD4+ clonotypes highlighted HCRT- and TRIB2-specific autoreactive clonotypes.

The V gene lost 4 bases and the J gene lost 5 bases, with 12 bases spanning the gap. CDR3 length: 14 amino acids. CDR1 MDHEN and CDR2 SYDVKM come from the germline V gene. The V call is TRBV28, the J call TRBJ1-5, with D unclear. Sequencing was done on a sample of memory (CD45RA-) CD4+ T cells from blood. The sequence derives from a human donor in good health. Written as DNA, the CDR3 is TGTGCCAGCAGTTGGCGGGCAGGCTATCAGCCCCAGCATTTT. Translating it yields CASSWRAGYQPQHF.